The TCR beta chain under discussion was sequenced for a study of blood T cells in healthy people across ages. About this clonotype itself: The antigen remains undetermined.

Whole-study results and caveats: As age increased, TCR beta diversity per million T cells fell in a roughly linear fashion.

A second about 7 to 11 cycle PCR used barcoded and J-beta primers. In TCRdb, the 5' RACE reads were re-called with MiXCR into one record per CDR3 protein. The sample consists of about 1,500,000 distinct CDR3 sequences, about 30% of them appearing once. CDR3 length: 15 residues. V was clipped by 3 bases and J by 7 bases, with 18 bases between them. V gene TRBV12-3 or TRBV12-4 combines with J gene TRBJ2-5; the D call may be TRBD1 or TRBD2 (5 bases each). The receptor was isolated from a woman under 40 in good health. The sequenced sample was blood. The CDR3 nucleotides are TGTGCCAGCAGTTTCCGGGACGCCCCCGCCGGGACCCAGTACTTC. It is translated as CASSFRDAPAGTQYF.